The 13 T cell receptor beta chains given below trace back to one sample, sequenced in a study of Ad26.COV2.S vaccination and SARS-CoV-2 variants. The protocol was immunoSEQ multiplex PCR, while the TCRdb copy is restricted to in-frame clones and leaves out a portion. Seen here are 430,000 or so clones, approximately 92% observed once, and the top ten hold about 2.5%. Specified treatment: around 19 received Ad26.COV2.S at low or high dose, single or two shots; five or six received placebo; per-sample allocation not given. Sampling was done on day 63 after the first vaccine or placebo injection. This specimen was peripheral blood, taken in a trial of Ad26.COV2.S vaccine versus placebo. These receptors came from a person between 18 and 65 years old who received the Ad26.COV2.S COVID-19 vaccine or a placebo.

V is TRBV19 and J is TRBJ2-5; D is perhaps TRBD1 (7 bases). V was pared by 3 bases and J by 0 bases, with 11 bases between. Per germline, CDR1 LNHDA and CDR2 SQIVND (reference sequence). The CDR3 length is 15 residues. CDR3: CASSIAGGHQETQYF. CDR3 DNA: TGTGCCAGTAGTATCGCAGGGGGGCACCAAGAGACCCAGTACTTC.

This chain links TRBV14 with TRBJ1-3; unclear D gene. This CDR3 spans 17 amino acids. Trimming took 1 base from V and 3 from J, leaving 16 bases between them. Germline-derived CDR1 and CDR2 are SGHDN and FVKESK. The CDR3 region has the DNA TGTGCCAGCAGCCAAGCAATCCCCCCGACCTATGGAAACACCATATATTTT. This translates into CASSQAIPPTYGNTIYF.

This clone appeared once. V is TRBV21-1 and J is TRBJ2-3; TRBD2, the table's D call, lacks a check against the DNA. TRBV21-1 is reported as a pseudogene. The CDR3 extends over 16 amino acids. The CDR3 region is CASSTRTGSSTDTQYF. DNA for the CDR3: TGTGCCAGCAGCACCCGGACTGGCTCTAGCACAGATACGCAGTATTTT.

This rearrangement joins TRBV5-1 to TRBJ2-1; D is possibly TRBD2 (6 bases). Trimming left V 3 bases short and J 6 bases short, with 13 bases between. CDR1 is SGHRS and CDR2 is YFSETQ in the germline V gene. The CDR3 is 14 residues long. The DNA of the CDR3 is TGCGCCAGCAGCTCCTCGGGACTCGGCAATGAGCAGTTCTTC. Translation: CASSSSGLGNEQFF.

With respect to this clone: An end of the junction does not agree with germline; a read error may underlie this. The chain carries TRBV18 and TRBJ2-3; D is perhaps TRBD1 (5 bases). This CDR3 is built from 14 residues. Germline V gives CDR1 KGHSH, CDR2 LQKENI. This CDR3 reads CASSPDTRTDTQYF. The CDR3 DNA is TGTGCCAGCTCGCCGGACACCCGCACGGATACGCAGTATTTT.

V gene TRBV2 combines with J gene TRBJ1-2; D remains unclear. CDR1 is SNHLY, CDR2 FYNNEI, per germline. This CDR3 spans 13 amino acids. With 4 bases removed from V and 4 bases from J, the gap between germline ends came to 10 bases. The CDR3 DNA reads TGTGCCAGCAGTGGCGGCGGTTTCTATGGCTACACCTTC. It is translated as CASSGGGFYGYTF. Looking up the rest from reference TRBV2 and TRBJ1-2 gives the full variable domain: EPEVTQTPSHQVTQMGQEVILRCVPISNHLYFYWYRQILGQKVEFLVSFYNNEISEKSEIFDDQFSVERPDGSNFTLKIRSTKLEDSAMYFCASSGGGFYGYTFGSGTRLTVV.

The chain couples TRBV30 to TRBJ2-5, with D perhaps matching TRBD2 (5 bases). The CDR3 extends over 12 amino acids. Between the trimmed V and J ends, which lost 8 bases and 5 bases, there was a span of 15 bases. Germline lookup yields CDR1 GTSNPN and CDR2 SVGIG (reference sequence). CDR3 in amino acids: CASTGFGETQYF. The CDR3 DNA follows: TGTGCCAGCACGGGATTTGGGGAGACCCAGTACTTC.

This chain joins TRBV14 and TRBJ2-2; 9 bases are shared with TRBD1. The CDR3 sequence is 17 residues long. The germline V gene has CDR1 SGHDN and CDR2 FVKESK. V dropped 2 bases and J dropped 5; count of bases not matched to a gene: 9. The CDR3 nucleotides read TGTGCCAGCAGCCAAAATGAGGGGACAGGGAGGACCGGGGAGCTGTTTTTT. Protein: CASSQNEGTGRTGELFF.

This clone was found once. This chain's CDR3 is CASSLLRGSLTDTQYF. The CDR3 region has the DNA TGCGCCAGCAGCCTCCTACGGGGTAGCCTCACAGATACGCAGTATTTT. The V gene is TRBV4-3, the J gene TRBJ2-3, with TRBD2 as a possible D gene (5 bases). Looked up from germline, CDR1 is LGHNA and CDR2 is YSLEER. This CDR3 contains 16 residues. V lost 4 bases and J 2 bases, leaving 16 bases between the germline ends.

The chain employs TRBV4-3 and TRBJ2-7; possibly TRBD1 or TRBD2 for D (5 bases each). Between the trimmed V and J ends, which lost 1 base and 6 bases, there was a span of 13 bases. CDR1 and CDR2 (germline): LGHNA, YSLEER. This CDR3 is built from 14 residues. CDR3 bases: TGCGCCAGCAGCCAAGTAATGGGACGTCGCGAGCAGTACTTC. Protein sequence: CASSQVMGRREQYF.

V and J are TRBV5-1 and TRBJ1-6; D not resolved. CDR1 is SGHRS, CDR2 YFSETQ, per germline. Trimming cost V 5 bases and J 4 bases, with 7 bases left between them. The CDR3 is made up of 13 amino acids. The CDR3 DNA reads as TGCGCCAGCAGGCCAGAGTATAATTCACCCCTCCACTTT. Translated: CASRPEYNSPLHF.

The chain is built from TRBV6-2 or TRBV6-3 and TRBJ1-5; D is unclear. Deletions cut 6 bases from V and 6 bases from J, with 9 bases between. Germline V gene data show CDR1 as MNHEY and CDR2 as SVGEGT. The CDR3 extends over 12 amino acids. CDR3 protein: CASSPTGQPQHF. The CDR3 DNA reads TGTGCCAGCAGCCCCACCGGTCAGCCCCAGCATTTT.

The rearrangement uses TRBV18 and TRBJ2-1; 8 bases fit TRBD2. Germline values: CDR1 KGHSH, CDR2 LQKENI. The CDR3 has 16 amino acids. With 6 bases clipped from V and 6 bases from J, the junction kept 13 bases outside the gene matches. The CDR3 DNA is TGTGCCAGCTCCCCGTCCCAAGCGGGAGTTAGCAATGAGCAGTTCTTC. Amino acids: CASSPSQAGVSNEQFF.